A single sample gave rise to the 30 T cell receptor beta chains below, sequenced in a study of T-cell reconstitution after alpha-beta-depleted transplantation in children. A library of TCRbeta sequences, prepared with unique molecular identifiers, was generated. TCRdb independently ran MiXCR on the PCR reads; one entry per CDR3 protein. The table shows about 830,000 distinct CDR3 sequences, with 15% to 20% occurring only once. Specimen: PBMCs, mostly from graft donor cells, collected 360 days after TCRalphabeta/CD19-depleted stem cell transplant. These TCRs come from a male patient younger than 18 who had a stem cell transplant for acute lymphoblastic leukemia, so the T cells may come from the graft donor.

The chain carries TRBV12-3 or TRBV12-4 and TRBJ1-5, with D maybe TRBD1 (6 bases). The CDR3 is 14 residues long. V lost 3 bases and J 9 bases, leaving 15 bases between the germline ends. Here the CDR3 DNA reads TGTGCCAGCAGTTTCCTGGACAGTCTCGCGCCCCAGCATTTT. Translated: CASSFLDSLAPQHF.

This clonotype has at least ten counts. The J gene is TRBJ1-1, the V gene TRBV12-3 or TRBV12-4; the D is unclear. This CDR3 region has 16 residues. V was trimmed by 3 bases and J by 2 bases, leaving 16 bases between them. Written as DNA, the CDR3 is TGTGCCAGCAGTTTTGTGTTCGTCCAGGTTAACACTGAAGCTTTCTTT. It codes for CASSFVFVQVNTEAFF.

The V and J genes are TRBV14 and TRBJ2-1; the match to TRBD2 covers 10 bases. The CDR3 contains 15 residues. Unmatched junction bases numbered 8, after V lost 2 bases and J lost 10 bases. Germline V CDR1 and CDR2: SGHDN, FVKESK. The CDR3 protein is CASSQYLAGVDEQFF. CDR3 DNA sequence: TGTGCCAGCAGCCAATATCTAGCGGGAGTCGACGAGCAGTTCTTC.

This clonotype was counted ten times or more. V usage is TRBV4-1 and J usage is TRBJ2-7, with 7 bases matching TRBD1. This CDR3 is 15 amino acids long. The germline gives CDR1 MGHRA, CDR2 YSYEKL. V lost 2 bases, J lost 6 bases, and 10 bases stayed unmatched. CDR3 sequence reads: CASSQTGVIRGEQYF. The CDR3 DNA reads TGCGCCAGCAGCCAAACAGGGGTTATTAGAGGCGAGCAGTACTTC.

This clonotype was recorded many times. The chain has TRBV6-5 and TRBJ2-1, with 9 positions matching TRBD2. Germline CDR1 is MNHEY and CDR2 is SVGAGI. The CDR3 has 16 amino acids. V shed 5 bases, J shed 7 bases, and the junction held 12 bases outside the gene matches. Here the CDR3 reads CASSPPGSGRANEQFF. In nucleotides, the CDR3 is TGTGCCAGCAGTCCCCCCGGTAGCGGGAGAGCGAATGAGCAGTTCTTC.

The V gene is TRBV3-1, the J gene TRBJ2-7, with D unresolved. From germline, CDR1 is LGHDT and CDR2 YNNKEL (reference sequence). This CDR3 has 13 amino acids. V lost 0 bases and J lost 3, with 6 bases in between. CDR3 DNA sequence: TGTGCCAGCAGCCAAGAAGATTACTACGAGCAGTACTTC. Translated: CASSQEDYYEQYF.

This clonotype has ten or more counts. The chain uses TRBV5-1 and TRBJ2-1; 7 positions agree with TRBD2. The CDR3 spans 17 residues. V was pared by 1 base and J by 0 bases, with 7 bases of the junction left unmatched. Germline V gene data show CDR1 as SGHRS and CDR2 as YFSETQ. CDR3 sequence: CASSLKLSGGSYNEQFF. The CDR3, as DNA: TGCGCCAGCAGCTTGAAGCTATCGGGGGGCTCCTACAATGAGCAGTTCTTC.

The rearrangement links TRBV20-1 to TRBJ2-3; TRBD2 matches at 7 bases. Germline values: CDR1 DFQATT, CDR2 SNEGSKA (reference sequence). This CDR3 comprises 13 residues. Trimming at V came to 7 bases and at J to 2 bases, leaving 6 bases not matched to a gene. The CDR3 DNA reads as TGCAGTGGCTGTCTAGCGGTCACAGATACGCAGTATTTT. Amino acids: CSGCLAVTDTQYF.

The gene calls are TRBV5-1 and TRBJ1-2; tentatively, D is TRBD1 (5 bases). V shed 0 bases and J shed 7 bases, with 19 bases lying between them. Germline CDR1 reads SGHRS; CDR2 reads YFSETQ. This CDR3 is 16 amino acids long. The CDR3 here is CASSLAPGTVFGGYTF. CDR3 in DNA: TGCGCCAGCAGCTTGGCCCCCGGGACGGTTTTCGGTGGCTACACCTTC.

The V and J genes are TRBV15 and TRBJ2-1; D is perhaps TRBD2 (5 bases). CDR1 is LNHNV, CDR2 YYDKDF, per germline (reference sequence). The CDR3 length is 13 residues. The ends were cut back, 11 bases at V and 0 bases at J, with 11 bases in the middle. DNA of the CDR3: TGTGCCGCGGGTAGGAGCTCCTACAATGAGCAGTTCTTC. This encodes CAAGRSSYNEQFF.

This clonotype turned up a few times. V gene TRBV11-2 combines with J gene TRBJ2-1; D perhaps matches TRBD2 (5 bases). CDR1 is SGHAT, CDR2 FQNNGV, per germline. Trimming took off 3 bases at V and 6 bases at J, with 12 bases between the two ends. CDR3 length: 14 residues. CDR3 nucleotide sequence: TGTGCCAGCAGCTTCCGCGGACTTTTCAATGAGCAGTTCTTC. Amino acid sequence: CASSFRGLFNEQFF.

The chain has TRBV5-1 and TRBJ1-2, with D unresolved. Germline values: CDR1 SGHRS, CDR2 YFSETQ. V lost 0 bases and J lost 6, with 15 bases in between. This CDR3 region has 15 residues. This CDR3 reads CASSLVGGGVDGYTF. The DNA for the CDR3 is TGCGCCAGCAGCTTGGTAGGCGGCGGGGTTGATGGCTACACCTTC.

This clonotype was found a few times. The chain links TRBV12-3 or TRBV12-4 to TRBJ2-4, with D possibly matching TRBD2 (5 bases). Deletions cut 6 bases from V and 0 bases from J, with 9 bases between. The CDR3 is 14 amino acids. The CDR3 bases are TGTGCCAGCAGACTAGATTTAGCCAAAAACATTCAGTACTTC. Its protein product is CASRLDLAKNIQYF.

This clonotype was recorded a few times. This rearrangement joins TRBV7-6 to TRBJ2-1; D remains ambiguous. The V end lost 3 bases, the J end lost 4 bases, and 7 bases lay between the germline ends. Germline V CDR1 and CDR2: SGHVS, FNYEAQ. CDR3 length: 13 amino acids. The CDR3 DNA is TGTGCCAGCAGCTTTTTAATGTACAATGAGCAGTTCTTC. Translated, it gives CASSFLMYNEQFF.

This sequence joins TRBV7-9 and TRBJ2-7; TRBD1 aligns across 8 bases. The V and J ends lost 1 base and 4 bases, in that order; junction bases with no gene match: 6. The CDR3 is 15 residues long. The V gene's germline CDR1 is SEHNR and CDR2 FQNEAQ (reference sequence). CDR3 sequence reads: CASSLVDRGSYEQYF. The CDR3 nucleotides are TGTGCCAGCAGCTTAGTAGACAGGGGTAGTTACGAGCAGTACTTC.

The chain joins TRBV7-9 to TRBJ1-1; D gene uncertain. The CDR3 extends over 13 amino acids. CDR1 is SEHNR, CDR2 FQNEAQ, per germline (reference sequence). V shed 5 bases and J shed 6 bases, with 13 bases lying between them. The CDR3 bases are TGTGCCAGCAGCCCATACCACGACCCTGAAGCTTTCTTT. It codes for CASSPYHDPEAFF.

This clonotype was detected a few times. The rearrangement joins TRBV28 to TRBJ2-4; D is uncertain. V lost 6 bases, J lost 9 bases, and 12 bases lay in between. Per germline, CDR1 MDHEN and CDR2 SYDVKM. The CDR3 extends over 12 amino acids. CDR3 DNA sequence: TGTGCCAGCAGCTCCCGCCACGTCATTCAGTACTTC. Its translation: CASSSRHVIQYF.

This clonotype came up a few times. The V gene is TRBV5-1, the J gene TRBJ1-6, with a possible D match to TRBD1 (5 bases). This CDR3 region has 14 residues. The germline gives CDR1 SGHRS, CDR2 YFSETQ. V was pared by 4 bases and J by 15 bases, with 20 bases between. The CDR3 sequence is CASSTGTGNTLLHF. The CDR3, as DNA: TGCGCCAGCAGCACCGGGACGGGAAACACTCTCCTCCACTTT.

This clonotype was seen many times. The V and J genes are TRBV20-1 and TRBJ2-7; unclear D gene. From germline, CDR1 is DFQATT and CDR2 SNEGSKA (reference sequence). CDR3 size: 13 residues. Trimming removed 1 base at V and 1 base at J, with 8 bases between. Here the CDR3 reads CSARAAGSYEQYF. The CDR3 DNA follows: TGCAGTGCTAGAGCCGCCGGATCCTACGAGCAGTACTTC.

This clonotype came up a few times. The V and J genes are TRBV28 and TRBJ1-3, with D hard to call. Trimming left V 4 bases short and J 2 bases short, with 12 bases between. This CDR3 region has 15 residues. The germline gives CDR1 MDHEN, CDR2 SYDVKM. The DNA of the CDR3 is TGTGCCAGCAGTTCCATCACGGGTCCTGGAAACACCATATATTTT. The encoded protein is CASSSITGPGNTIYF.

This chain joins TRBV10-3 and TRBJ1-6; D is uncertain. This CDR3 region has 14 residues. Per the germline V gene, CDR1 is ENHRY and CDR2 is SYGVKD. V was cut by 6 bases and J by 7 bases, with 13 bases left in between. In DNA, the CDR3 is TGTGCCATCAGCTTTGAGTCCACCAATTCACCCCTCCACTTT. Amino acid sequence: CAISFESTNSPLHF.

This clonotype showed up many times. The V call is TRBV28, the J call TRBJ2-3; D uncertain. Trimming stripped 7 bases from V and 5 bases from J, with 10 bases between. Germline V gene sequence: CDR1 MDHEN, CDR2 SYDVKM. The CDR3 loop spans 12 amino acids. DNA of the CDR3: TGTGCCAGCACCAACCCGGGAGATACGCAGTATTTT. This encodes CASTNPGDTQYF.

The chain uses TRBV5-1 and TRBJ1-2; D not certain. The V end lost 1 base, the J end lost 6 bases, and 28 bases lay between the germline ends. CDR1 is SGHRS and CDR2 is YFSETQ in the germline V gene. This CDR3 region has 19 residues. The chain's CDR3 is CASSLSGIAGDRRRHGYTF. The CDR3 DNA reads as TGCGCCAGCAGCTTGTCGGGGATCGCCGGAGACCGCCGGCGGCATGGCTACACCTTC.

The chain joins TRBV5-1 to TRBJ2-6; 9 nucleotides line up with TRBD1. The CDR3 sequence is 21 residues long. Trimming at V came to 0 bases and at J to 0 bases, leaving 13 bases not matched to a gene. CDR1 is SGHRS, CDR2 YFSETQ, per germline. The CDR3 coding sequence is TGCGCCAGCAGCTTGGTGATTATCCGGGACAGGGCCCCCTCTGGGGCCAACGTCCTGACTTTC. Translated, it gives CASSLVIIRDRAPSGANVLTF.

This clonotype was seen many times. This CDR3 is CASSNLRGQGEPYNEQFF. In DNA, the CDR3 is TGTGCCAGCAGCAATCTAAGAGGACAGGGGGAACCATACAATGAGCAGTTCTTC. The chain is built from TRBV21-1 and TRBJ2-1; the table's D call of TRBD1 was not tested on the DNA. TRBV21-1 is labeled a pseudogene. This CDR3 contains 18 residues.

The J gene is TRBJ2-1, the V gene TRBV4-1; 8 nucleotides line up with TRBD1. Germline V gene data show CDR1 as MGHRA and CDR2 as YSYEKL. Trimming at V came to 2 bases and at J to 5 bases, leaving 11 bases not matched to a gene. The CDR3 covers 17 residues. CDR3 sequence reads: CASSQSPARGPNNEQFF. The CDR3 DNA is TGCGCCAGCAGCCAATCCCCTGCCAGGGGGCCCAACAATGAGCAGTTCTTC.

The chain is built from TRBV29-1 and TRBJ2-7; 7 bases match TRBD1. J was trimmed by 0 bases and V by 5 bases; bases with no gene match: 4. From germline, CDR1 is SQVTM and CDR2 ANQGSEA. The CDR3 spans 13 residues. The CDR3 loop is CSVRDSLSYEQYF. The CDR3 DNA sequence: TGCAGCGTTAGGGACAGCCTCTCCTACGAGCAGTACTTC.

This clonotype has at least ten counts. The J gene is TRBJ2-7, the V gene TRBV7-7; perhaps TRBD2 as D (6 bases). This CDR3 has 13 amino acids. The ends were cut back, 0 bases at V and 9 bases at J, with 12 bases in the middle. Germline V CDR1 and CDR2: SSHAT, FNYEAQ (reference sequence). CDR3 nucleotide sequence: TGTGCCAGCAGCTTAGCCGAGGGAGGAGGGCAGTACTTC. Translated: CASSLAEGGGQYF.

Only a few counts were recorded for this clonotype. V is TRBV27 and J is TRBJ1-5; D gene ambiguous. CDR1 and CDR2 (germline): MNHEY, SMNVEV (reference sequence). The CDR3 spans 13 residues. V was clipped by 2 bases and J by 6 bases, with 8 bases between them. In nucleotides, the CDR3 is TGTGCCAGCAGTTTAATAGGAAGTCAGCCCCAGCATTTT. This translates into CASSLIGSQPQHF.

The rearrangement uses TRBV7-6 and TRBJ2-1; 11 bases line up with TRBD2. The CDR3 is made up of 15 amino acids. The junction had 11 bases not matched to a gene; V was cut back by 5 bases and J by 11 bases. Germline-derived CDR1 and CDR2 are SGHVS and FNYEAQ. The CDR3 loop reads CASSDGVTSGAKQFF. The CDR3 DNA reads TGTGCCAGCAGCGACGGAGTGACTAGCGGGGCCAAGCAGTTCTTC. Together with reference TRBV7-6 and TRBJ2-1, the CDR3 gives the full variable domain: GAGVSQSPRYKVTKRGQDVALRCDPISGHVSLYWYRQALGQGPEFLTYFNYEAQQDKSGLPNDRFSAERPEGSISTLTIQRTEQRDSAMYRCASSDGVTSGAKQFFGPGTRLTVL.